This T cell receptor (beta chain) originates from a study of tumor and adjacent non-tumor tissue in lung cancer. Study in general: Histology: about a dozen adenocarcinoma, a couple of squamous cell carcinoma, 1 small cell lung cancer. About 4.2 million productive TCRbeta reads were obtained per sample on average.

A modified ARM-PCR protocol with three rounds of nested PCR amplified TCRbeta. TCRdb called the multiplex PCR reads again in MiXCR, with one record for every CDR3 protein. The data hold under 250,000 distinct CDR3 sequences, with approximately 74% observed a single time. This CDR3 comprises 13 residues. Germline V gene data show CDR1 as SQVTM and CDR2 as ANQGSEA. The V segment lost 8 bases and the J segment 2 bases; nucleotides outside the gene matches: 6. RNA was extracted from bulk tissue without any cell sorting. This clonotype was seen many times. Its antigen is undetermined. The study, taken as a whole, reports: In normal lung, the top 100 clones were significantly more dominant than in tumor. Higher tumor TCR diversity was associated with shorter survival.

The sample consisted of lung tumor tissue. This rearrangement joins TRBV29-1 to TRBJ2-7; 10 nucleotides line up with TRBD1. The sequence came from a man aged 55 to 69 with non-small cell lung cancer. DNA of the CDR3: TGCAGCATCCCGGGACAGGGGACCTACGAGCAGTACTTC. It codes for CSIPGQGTYEQYF.